The 4 T cell receptor beta chains given below trace back to one sample, sequenced in a study of CD8+ T cells in alopecia areata. Treatment indicated: oral pan-JAK inhibitor, 5-10 mg twice daily. cDNA serving as the sequencing template came from extracted, reverse transcribed RNA. TCRdb's table, derived via immunoSEQ multiplex PCR, lists solely in-frame clones and lacks some. Of 170,000 or so clones in the sample, roughly 53% were seen once. The sequencing here drew on CD8+ T cells sorted from blood, taken at week 24, from a patient treated with tofacitinib. The receptors derive from a human donor with alopecia areata.

The rearrangement links TRBV15 to TRBJ1-2; 10 bases map to TRBD1. The CDR3 totals 15 residues. CDR1 and CDR2 from the germline V gene are LNHNV and YYDKDF (reference sequence). V lost 0 bases, J lost 8 bases, and 6 bases stayed unmatched. CDR3 sequence reads: CATSRDGTGVGGYTF. For the CDR3, the DNA is TGTGCCACCAGCAGAGACGGGACAGGGGTAGGCGGCTACACCTTC.

V usage is TRBV11-2 and J usage is TRBJ2-3; D gene ambiguous. Germline V gene lookup returns CDR1 SGHAT and CDR2 FQNNGV. This CDR3 has 13 residues. The V end lost 7 bases, the J end lost 2 bases, and 10 bases lay between the germline ends. The CDR3 DNA is TGTGCCAGCACAAACCCCGCCACAGATACGCAGTATTTT. This gives the protein CASTNPATDTQYF.

The V gene is TRBV7-2, the J gene TRBJ2-3, with unresolved D. V was shortened by 6 bases and J by 4 bases, with 11 bases between the two germline ends. The CDR3 is made up of 13 amino acids. CDR1 and CDR2 (germline): SGHTA, FQGNSA. The CDR3 region is CASSQMVADTQYF. The CDR3 nucleotides are TGTGCCAGCAGTCAAATGGTCGCAGATACGCAGTATTTT.

The V call is TRBV7-2, the J call TRBJ1-1; unclear D gene. This CDR3 comprises 13 residues. With 2 bases removed from V and 1 base from J, the gap between germline ends came to 5 bases. Germline V gives CDR1 SGHTA, CDR2 FQGNSA. The chain's CDR3 is CASSLLRNTEAFF. DNA for the CDR3: TGTGCCAGCAGCTTATTAAGGAACACTGAAGCTTTCTTT.